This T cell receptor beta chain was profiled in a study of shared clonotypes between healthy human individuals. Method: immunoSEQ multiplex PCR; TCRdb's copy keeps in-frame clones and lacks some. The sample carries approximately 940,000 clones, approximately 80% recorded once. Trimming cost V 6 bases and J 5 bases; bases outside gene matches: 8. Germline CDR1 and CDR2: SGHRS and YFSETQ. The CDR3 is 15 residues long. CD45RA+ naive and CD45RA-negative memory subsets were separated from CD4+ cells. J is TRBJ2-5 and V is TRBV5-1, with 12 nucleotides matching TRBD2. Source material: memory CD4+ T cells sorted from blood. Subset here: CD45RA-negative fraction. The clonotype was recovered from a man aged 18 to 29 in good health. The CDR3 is CASTRLAGGPETQYF. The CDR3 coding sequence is TGCGCCAGCACCCGGCTAGCGGGAGGGCCCGAGACCCAGTACTTC. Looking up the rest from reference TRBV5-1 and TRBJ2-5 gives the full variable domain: KAGVTQTPRYLIKTRGQQVTLSCSPISGHRSVSWYQQTPGQGLQFLFEYFSETQRNKGNFPGRFSGRQFSNSRSEMNVSTLELGDSALYLCASTRLAGGPETQYFGPGTRLLVL.